One and the same sample provided the 32 T cell receptor beta chains below, sequenced in a study of stem cell transplantation in POMP-related autoinflammatory disease. The protocol was immunoSEQ multiplex PCR, while the TCRdb copy is restricted to in-frame clones and leaves out a portion. The sample records about 68,000 clones, roughly 91% being singletons. Sequencing used CD4+ T cells from PBMCs, obtained after stem cell transplantation. All receptors come from a human patient with POMP-related autoinflammation and immune dysregulation (PRAID). Some T cells may be provided by the graft donor.

V usage is TRBV14 and J usage is TRBJ2-5; D ambiguous. Germline V gene lookup returns CDR1 SGHDN and CDR2 FVKESK. V lost 4 bases and J lost 1, with 10 bases in between. This CDR3 has 14 residues. This CDR3 reads CASSPKALQETQYF. The CDR3 DNA reads as TGTGCCAGCAGCCCTAAGGCTCTCCAAGAGACCCAGTACTTC.

The chain uses TRBV10-2 and TRBJ2-1, with TRBD2 identical over 13 bases. Per germline, CDR1 WSHSY and CDR2 SAAADI. This CDR3 contains 18 residues. After removal of 9 bases from V and 0 bases from J, the junction contained 11 bases not matched to a gene. CDR3 nucleotides: TGCGCCAGTACGAAGAGCTGGACTAGCGGGAGCTCCTACAATGAGCAGTTCTTC. Protein product: CASTKSWTSGSSYNEQFF.

The gene calls are TRBV5-4 and TRBJ2-5, with a weak D call TRBD1 (6 bases). The CDR3 consists of 14 residues. V was pared by 1 base and J by 3 bases, with 10 bases between. Germline CDR1 reads SGHNT; CDR2 reads YYREEE (reference sequence). The CDR3 DNA reads as TGTGCCAGCAGCTTGAAGGGGGTGGAAGAGACCCAGTACTTC. It is translated as CASSLKGVEETQYF.

J is TRBJ1-2 and V is TRBV5-1; a possible D gene is TRBD1 (6 bases). The CDR3 is 17 amino acids. Germline V gene sequence: CDR1 SGHRS, CDR2 YFSETQ. V was clipped by 4 bases and J by 5 bases, with 24 bases between them. CDR3 sequence: CASSQQPQGGGEYGYTF. As DNA, the CDR3 is TGCGCCAGCAGCCAACAGCCACAGGGAGGAGGGGAGTATGGCTACACCTTC.

This chain joins TRBV5-1 and TRBJ1-1; 7 nucleotides align to TRBD1. The CDR3 length is 14 residues. Germline lookup yields CDR1 SGHRS and CDR2 YFSETQ. Trimming cost V 3 bases and J 0 bases; bases outside gene matches: 2. CDR3 amino acids: CASSSQGLNTEAFF. In DNA form, the CDR3 reads TGCGCCAGCAGCTCACAGGGGTTGAACACTGAAGCTTTCTTT. The full variable domain, its missing parts supplied by reference TRBV5-1 and TRBJ1-1, is KAGVTQTPRYLIKTRGQQVTLSCSPISGHRSVSWYQQTPGQGLQFLFEYFSETQRNKGNFPGRFSGRQFSNSRSEMNVSTLELGDSALYLCASSSQGLNTEAFFGQGTRLTVV.

This clone was detected a few times. J is TRBJ1-3 and V is TRBV7-9; D unclear. V lost 3 bases to trimming and J lost 6 bases, with 12 bases between them. In germline, CDR1 is SEHNR, CDR2 FQNEAQ (reference sequence). This CDR3 comprises 14 residues. In DNA, the CDR3 is TGTGCCAGCAGCTTCAGTGCTGGCGTAAACACCATATATTTT. Protein: CASSFSAGVNTIYF.

The chain recombines TRBV11-2 with TRBJ2-2, with 9 bases fitting TRBD2. The CDR3 consists of 20 residues. V was pared by 0 bases and J by 4 bases, with 15 bases of the junction left unmatched. Germline loops: CDR1 SGHAT, CDR2 FQNNGV. The CDR3 DNA is TGTGCCAGCAGCTTAGATTGGCATAGCGGGGGAGCGAGTTCCACCGGGGAGCTGTTTTTT. It codes for CASSLDWHSGGASSTGELFF.

The chain combines TRBV6-1 with TRBJ1-6, with 7 positions matching TRBD1. The J segment lost 7 bases and the V segment lost 4 bases, leaving 13 bases of the junction unmatched. The CDR3 sequence is 17 residues long. Germline-derived CDR1 and CDR2 are MNHNS and SASEGT. The CDR3 DNA reads TGTGCCAGCAGTGTTCCCTCCACAGGGGTCGGCAATTCACCCCTCCACTTT. This codes for CASSVPSTGVGNSPLHF.

The chain joins TRBV28 to TRBJ2-7; 8 bases are shared with TRBD2. The CDR3 runs 17 residues. Trimming removed 6 bases from V and 0 bases from J; junction bases left unmatched: 13. Germline loops: CDR1 MDHEN, CDR2 SYDVKM. The CDR3 DNA follows: TGTGCCAGCAGCCAACTCAGGGGCGGGAGGAGCTCCTACGAGCAGTACTTC. Protein product: CASSQLRGGRSSYEQYF.

The rearrangement links TRBV30 to TRBJ1-1; TRBD1 aligns across 9 bases. Looked up from germline, CDR1 is GTSNPN and CDR2 is SVGIG (reference sequence). After removal of 5 bases from V and 9 bases from J, the junction contained 7 bases not matched to a gene. The CDR3 is 12 amino acids. CDR3 sequence reads: CAWGWDRAKAFF. DNA of the CDR3: TGTGCCTGGGGCTGGGACAGGGCTAAAGCTTTCTTT.

The gene calls are TRBV3-1 (or the pseudogene TRBV3-2) and TRBJ2-7, with 8 bases lining up with TRBD2. The CDR3 sequence is 20 residues long. CDR1 LGHDT and CDR2 YNNKEL come from the germline V gene (reference sequence). V lost 0 bases to trimming and J lost 6 bases; unmatched junction nucleotides: 22. The CDR3: CASSQDCILRGGCLYTEQYV. CDR3 bases: TGTGCCAGCAGCCAAGACTGTATCTTACGGGGGGGTTGCCTATATACCGAGCAGTACGTC.

The J gene is TRBJ1-5, the V gene TRBV6-5; D is undetermined. The CDR3 runs 12 residues. V lost 7 bases to trimming and J lost 3 bases, with 7 bases between them. Germline V gene lookup returns CDR1 MNHEY and CDR2 SVGAGI. CDR3 nucleotide sequence: TGTGCCAGCAAGTTAGACAATCAGCCCCAGCATTTT. Translating gives CASKLDNQPQHF.

The chain employs TRBV21-1 and TRBJ1-6; the D segment call TRBD1 is taken from the table without a DNA check. TRBV21-1 is termed a pseudogene. This CDR3 spans 13 amino acids. The CDR3 spells CARTPAPNSPLHF. The DNA of the CDR3 is TGTGCCAGGACACCCGCCCCTAATTCACCCCTCCACTTT.

The V call is TRBV24-1, the J call TRBJ2-6; the D is unclear. The CDR3 covers 16 residues. Germline V gives CDR1 KGHDR, CDR2 SFDVKD. V was trimmed by 3 bases and J by 0 bases, leaving 8 bases between them. CDR3 coding DNA: TGTGCCACCAGTGATGCCGTTGTCTCTGGGGCCAACGTCCTGACTTTC. Amino acids: CATSDAVVSGANVLTF.

The J gene is TRBJ1-1, the V gene TRBV6-5; unclear D gene. The CDR3 runs 13 residues. V shed 6 bases and J shed 4 bases, with 12 bases lying between them. The V gene's germline CDR1 is MNHEY and CDR2 SVGAGI. The CDR3 loop is CASRETLGTEAFF. CDR3 nucleotides: TGTGCCAGCAGAGAGACCCTTGGCACTGAAGCTTTCTTT.

This sequence joins TRBV5-4 and TRBJ1-2; 10 bases line up with TRBD1. Germline V gives CDR1 SGHNT, CDR2 YYREEE (reference sequence). The CDR3 has 14 amino acids. Germline trimming cut 4 bases from V and 4 bases from J; bases unmatched to any gene: 4. The CDR3 loop reads CASSLGQGVYGYTF. The DNA of the CDR3 is TGTGCCAGCAGCCTCGGACAGGGGGTCTATGGCTACACCTTC.

The genes are TRBV6-5 and TRBJ1-1; 9 nucleotides align to TRBD1. The V gene end was trimmed by 5 bases and the J gene end by 3 bases; junction bases not matched to a gene: 4. The CDR3 totals 14 residues. From germline, CDR1 is MNHEY and CDR2 SVGAGI. The DNA for the CDR3 is TGTGCCAGCAGTAAACAGGGGGCGGACACTGAAGCTTTCTTT. This translates into CASSKQGADTEAFF.

The chain combines TRBV7-3 with TRBJ2-5; 8 bases are a match to TRBD2. This CDR3 spans 16 amino acids. Germline CDR1 is SGHTA and CDR2 is FQGTGA. V gave up 5 bases and J gave up 1 base; unmatched junction bases: 9. The CDR3 coding sequence is TGTGCCAGCAGCCAAGTCGGGGGGGTCGTCCAAGAGACCCAGTACTTC. Amino acids: CASSQVGGVVQETQYF.

This chain links TRBV6-5 with TRBJ2-7; tentatively, D is TRBD1 (6 bases). The CDR3 is 13 amino acids. Germline V lookup: CDR1 MNHEY, CDR2 SVGAGI. V was clipped by 6 bases and J by 3 bases, with 12 bases between them. This CDR3 is CASSPRGSYEQYV. CDR3 in DNA: TGTGCCAGCAGCCCGAGGGGGAGCTACGAGCAGTACGTC.

The chain couples TRBV23-1 to TRBJ2-2, with D possibly matching TRBD1 (5 bases). TRBV23-1 is identified as an open reading frame with a role that is uncertain. The CDR3 runs to 15 residues. Trimming took off 3 bases at V and 4 bases at J, with 12 bases between the two ends. The CDR3 here is CASSQQGSSTGELFF. The CDR3 nucleotides are TGCGCCAGCAGTCAGCAGGGTTCGAGCACCGGGGAGCTGTTTTTT.

J is TRBJ2-7 and V is TRBV7-2, with D possibly being TRBD1 (6 bases). V was trimmed by 0 bases and J by 4 bases, leaving 10 bases between them. This CDR3 has 14 amino acids. The germline CDR1 and CDR2 sequences are SGHTA and FQGNSA. The CDR3, as DNA: TGTGCCAGCAGCTTAGCGGACAGCAGTTACGAGCAGTACTTC. Translating it yields CASSLADSSYEQYF.

The chain is built from TRBV19 and TRBJ1-1; D remains ambiguous. Deletions cut 3 bases from V and 3 bases from J, with 11 bases between. The CDR3 loop spans 14 amino acids. Germline CDR1 LNHDA, CDR2 SQIVND (reference sequence). The CDR3 region has the DNA TGTGCCAGTAGTATTCCCCGCGTTCACACTGAAGCTTTCTTT. Its translation is CASSIPRVHTEAFF.

The genes are TRBV7-3 and TRBJ2-7; D is uncertain. CDR1 and CDR2 (germline): SGHTA, FQGTGA. The V end lost 2 bases, the J end lost 4 bases, and 9 bases lay between the germline ends. This CDR3 comprises 13 residues. CDR3 nucleotides: TGTGCCAGCAGCTTATCGGCTCAGTACGAGCAGTACTTC. It yields the protein CASSLSAQYEQYF. Looking up the rest from reference TRBV7-3 and TRBJ2-7 gives the full variable domain: GAGVSQTPSNKVTEKGKYVELRCDPISGHTALYWYRQSLGQGPEFLIYFQGTGAADDSGLPNDRFFAVRPEGSVSTLKIQRTERGDSAVYLCASSLSAQYEQYFGPGTRLTVT.

The genes are TRBV3-1 (or the pseudogene TRBV3-2) and TRBJ1-2; tentative D call: TRBD1 (5 bases). The CDR3 length is 14 residues. Trimming shortened V by 0 bases and J by 8 bases, and 13 bases separated the two germline ends. Per germline, CDR1 LGHDT and CDR2 YNNKEL (reference sequence). CDR3 region: CASSQDGQGRGYTF. The CDR3 bases are TGTGCCAGCAGCCAAGATGGGCAGGGTAGAGGCTACACCTTC.

The genes are TRBV2 and TRBJ1-1, with 7 bases aligning to TRBD1. CDR1 is SNHLY, CDR2 FYNNEI, per germline. The CDR3 spans 14 residues. V shed 5 bases and J 4 bases; nucleotides not matched to a gene: 7. CDR3 sequence: CASSSRQGGTEAFF. CDR3 nucleotide sequence: TGTGCCAGCAGTTCGCGACAGGGAGGCACTGAAGCTTTCTTT.

This clone showed up just once. The chain combines TRBV28 with TRBJ2-6; D ambiguous. The length of the CDR3 is 16 residues. The V gene lost 5 bases and the J gene lost 2 bases, with 13 bases spanning the gap. Germline CDR1 reads MDHEN; CDR2 reads SYDVKM. In DNA form, the CDR3 reads TGTGCCAGCAGTCTCTACAGCGACCCTGGGGCCAACGTCCTGACTTTC. The encoded protein is CASSLYSDPGANVLTF. The complete variable domain, with remaining parts taken from reference TRBV28 and TRBJ2-6, reads DVKVTQSSRYLVKRTGEKVFLECVQDMDHENMFWYRQDPGLGLRLIYFSYDVKMKEKGDIPEGYSVSREKKERFSLILESASTNQTSMYLCASSLYSDPGANVLTFGAGSRLTVL.

The chain couples TRBV7-9 to TRBJ1-4; TRBD1 might be the D (6 bases). Germline V gives CDR1 SEHNR, CDR2 FQNEAQ (reference sequence). V was shortened by 5 bases and J by 6 bases, with 10 bases between the two germline ends. This CDR3 is built from 13 residues. CDR3 protein: CASSEQGYEKLFF. As DNA, the CDR3 is TGTGCCAGCAGCGAACAGGGCTATGAAAAACTGTTTTTT.

The rearrangement links TRBV4-1 to TRBJ2-3; TRBD2 matches at 7 bases. V lost 8 bases to trimming and J lost 5 bases; unmatched junction nucleotides: 16. Germline CDR1 MGHRA, CDR2 YSYEKL. This CDR3 spans 16 amino acids. In DNA, the CDR3 is TGCGCCAGCGGACGTGGTTGGGCGGGAGTAGGAGATACGCAGTATTTT. Translated: CASGRGWAGVGDTQYF.

This chain connects TRBV5-1 to TRBJ2-3, with TRBD1 as a possible D gene (5 bases). Trimming took 4 bases from V and 2 from J, leaving 14 bases between them. Germline CDR1 is SGHRS and CDR2 is YFSETQ. This CDR3 contains 15 residues. The CDR3 DNA is TGCGCCAGCAGCCTCCCACGACAGTCCACAGATACGCAGTATTTT. Translating gives CASSLPRQSTDTQYF.

CDR3 nucleotides: TGCGCCAGCAGCCTGGGACAGCGCTATGGCTACACCTTC. It is translated as CASSLGQRYGYTF. This chain links TRBV5-1 with TRBJ1-2, with 7 bases identical to TRBD1. The CDR3 has 13 amino acids. Germline-derived CDR1 and CDR2 are SGHRS and YFSETQ. V dropped 4 bases and J dropped 4; count of bases not matched to a gene: 4.

The chain combines TRBV2 with TRBJ2-1; TRBD2 might be the D (7 bases). V dropped 7 bases and J dropped 8 bases, with 21 bases sitting between them. This CDR3 is built from 15 residues. Germline-derived CDR1 and CDR2 are SNHLY and FYNNEI. CDR3 sequence reads: CASTQFLGGGDEQFF. The CDR3 DNA reads as TGTGCCAGCACTCAATTTTTGGGGGGGGGCGATGAGCAGTTCTTC.

The chain carries TRBV5-8 and TRBJ2-7; TRBD2 is a possible D gene (5 bases). The V gene lost 4 bases and the J gene lost 3 bases, with 17 bases spanning the gap. This CDR3 contains 15 residues. The germline V gene has CDR1 SGHTS and CDR2 YDEGEE. CDR3: CASSGRAKGSYEQYV. The CDR3 DNA reads as TGTGCCAGCAGCGGCCGAGCCAAAGGGAGCTACGAGCAGTACGTC.